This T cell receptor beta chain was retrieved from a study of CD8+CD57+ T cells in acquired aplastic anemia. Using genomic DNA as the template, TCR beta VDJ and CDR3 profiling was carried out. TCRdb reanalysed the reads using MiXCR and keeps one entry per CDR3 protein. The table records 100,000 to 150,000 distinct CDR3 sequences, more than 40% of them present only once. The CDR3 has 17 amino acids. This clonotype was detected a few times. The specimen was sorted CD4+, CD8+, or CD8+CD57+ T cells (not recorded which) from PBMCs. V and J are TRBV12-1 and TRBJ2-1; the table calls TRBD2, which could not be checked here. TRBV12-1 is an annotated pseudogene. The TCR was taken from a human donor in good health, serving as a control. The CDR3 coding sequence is TGTGCCAGCAGGGGCCCTCTAGCGGGGGGGCGAACCAATGAGCAGTTCTTC. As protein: CASRGPLAGGRTNEQFF.